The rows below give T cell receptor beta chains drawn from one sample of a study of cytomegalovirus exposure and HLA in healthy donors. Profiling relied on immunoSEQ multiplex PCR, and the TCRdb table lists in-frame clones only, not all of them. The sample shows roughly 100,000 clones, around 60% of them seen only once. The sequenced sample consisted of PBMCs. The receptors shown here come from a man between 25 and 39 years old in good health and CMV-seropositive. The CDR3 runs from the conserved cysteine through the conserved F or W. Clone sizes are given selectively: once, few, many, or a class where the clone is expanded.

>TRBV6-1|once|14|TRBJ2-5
CASIRAGGGETQYF
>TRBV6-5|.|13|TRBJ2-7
CASSLAGLDEQYF
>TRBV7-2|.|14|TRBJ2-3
CASSPAGGTDTQYF
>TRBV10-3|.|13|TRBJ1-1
CASRQGARTEAFF
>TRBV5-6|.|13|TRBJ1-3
CASSFLSGNTIYF
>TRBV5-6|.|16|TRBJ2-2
CASSPTGQANTGELFF
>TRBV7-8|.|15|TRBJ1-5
CASRQTGALVGPQHF
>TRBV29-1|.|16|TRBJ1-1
CSALGSGRGHHTEAFF
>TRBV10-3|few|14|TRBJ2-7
CAISEPGTGNEQYF
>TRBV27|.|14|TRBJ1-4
CASSLSGRPEKLFF
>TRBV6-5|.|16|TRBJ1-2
CASSYSNRAMMYGYTF
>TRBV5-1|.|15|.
CASSLRTLGDYEQYF
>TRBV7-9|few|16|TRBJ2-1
CASSFPSGGEDNEQFF
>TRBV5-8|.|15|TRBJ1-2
CASSARDSALYGYTF
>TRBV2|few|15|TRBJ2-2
CASSEESPNTGELFF
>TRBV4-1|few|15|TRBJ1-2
CASSQVLGPGDGYTF
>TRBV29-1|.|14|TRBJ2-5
CSGAGTGRFETQYF
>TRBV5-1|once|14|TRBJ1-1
CASSLEAGSAEAFF
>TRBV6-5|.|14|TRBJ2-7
CASSYSQGFLEQYF
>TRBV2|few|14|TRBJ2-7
CASNDLDRGLEQYF
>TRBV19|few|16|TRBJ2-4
CASSRTIAGTKNIQYF
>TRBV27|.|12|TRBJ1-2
CASSLRGQGYTF
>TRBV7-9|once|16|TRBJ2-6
CASSRTGMSGANVLTF
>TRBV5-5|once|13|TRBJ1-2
CASRATGVGGYTF
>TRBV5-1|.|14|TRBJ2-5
CASSLQGYQETQYF
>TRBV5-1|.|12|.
CASTDSSYEQYF
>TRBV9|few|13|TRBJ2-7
CASSVGGLGEQYF